This TCR beta chain was recorded in a study of T-cell memory formation after mild COVID-19. Study details: TCR clusters were mostly confined to one donor each. Points from the study as a whole: The study found balanced CD4/CD8 in clones contracting day 15 to 85 and a CD4+ lean in later expanders.

CDR1 is KGHSH, CDR2 LQKENI, per germline. This CDR3 has 11 residues. Trimming removed 4 bases from V and 8 bases from J, with 8 bases in between. From 5'RACE with constant-segment primers came TCR alpha and TCR beta cDNA libraries that carried sample barcodes and UMIs. TCRdb re-called the 5' RACE reads with MiXCR, one entry per CDR3 protein. The data hold about 150,000 distinct CDR3 sequences, with 13% observed a single time. As for this clonotype: As yet, its antigen is unknown.

The V and J genes are TRBV18 and TRBJ1-1; D gene uncertain. Sample: PBMCs or a T cell subset sorted from them (not recorded which). The TCR sequence derives from a man younger than 35 who had mild COVID-19 (a few samples of this study predate the infection). Cell type and time point are not known. As DNA, the CDR3 is TGTGCCAGCTCACAAACGAACGAAGCTTTCTTT. Translating it yields CASSQTNEAFF. Combining the CDR3 with reference TRBV18 and TRBJ1-1 gives the whole variable domain NAGVMQNPRHLVRRRGQEARLRCSPMKGHSHVYWYRQLPEEGLKFMVYLQKENIIDESGMPKERFSAEFPKEGPSILRIQQVVRGDSAAYFCASSQTNEAFFGQGTRLTVV.